Sequencing of this TCR beta chain was carried out in a study of beta chain features in type 1 diabetes. Study results and caveats: A moderate, significant TCRB CDR3 shortening appeared in type 1 diabetes across four CD4+ subsets.

This CDR3 has 14 amino acids. Germline V gene sequence: CDR1 LNHDA, CDR2 SQIVND (reference sequence). Trimming cost V 5 bases and J 4 bases, with 15 bases left between them. The study reverse transcribed the entire isolated RNA, so it sequenced expressed TCRB transcripts. Clones were read by immunoSEQ multiplex PCR, and TCRdb kept only the in-frame ones, dropping some. Altogether 300,000 or so clones are present, more than 13% being singletons, with the ten largest covering about 0.016%. This clone has only a few counts. Its specificity is not known. The receptor comes from a man aged 30-40 years with type 1 diabetes. This chain joins TRBV19 and TRBJ2-7; TRBD2 is a possible D gene (6 bases). The material sequenced was naive CD4+ T cells from blood. CDR3 coding DNA: TGTGCCAGTAGTTCCCAGGGAGGAGGATACGAGCAGTACTTC. Encoded protein: CASSSQGGGYEQYF.